Included here is one T cell receptor (beta chain) sequence, with context. The sample originates from a study of blood T cell repertoires in COVID-19. Study in general: Acute and convalescent COVID-19 specimens originated in the United States, Italy and Spain. PBMCs, B-cell-depleted T cells, or T cells provided the cDNA or gDNA that made up the material.

Original data processing: From reference gene primer amplification, estimates of nucleated cell counts were derived. The repertoire was sequenced with immunoSEQ multiplex PCR; TCRdb's copy has only in-frame clones and lacks some. From that table come the V and J calls and clone size; the DNA was used to work out D and trimming. The table records 250,000 to 350,000 clones, around 88% of them present only once. Germline values: CDR1 SGHTA, CDR2 FQGNSA. Trimming took 5 bases from V and 2 from J; bases not matched to a gene: 9. The CDR3 is 16 residues long. The rearrangement joins TRBV7-2 to TRBJ2-3; 8 bases align to TRBD2. The receptor comes from a woman aged 45-65 years with acute or convalescent COVID-19. Sequenced: peripheral blood. The CDR3: CASSQGILADTDTQYF. CDR3 coding DNA: TGTGCCAGCAGCCAAGGGATACTAGCGGACACAGATACGCAGTATTTT.